One and the same sample provided the 12 T cell receptor beta chains below, sequenced in a study of CXCR3-negative and CXCR3-positive naive CD8 T cells. General study findings and limits: TRB CDR3 hydrophobicity was greater in CXCR3-positive naive cells than in CXCR3-negative naive cells.

5' RACE with UMI labels generated the TRB cDNA libraries. Each CDR3 protein gets one entry in TCRdb, which reprocessed the 5' RACE reads and gives no DNA. This specimen shows about 150,000 distinct CDR3 sequences; the ten leading clones hold 0.45% to 0.6%. These receptors have no known antigen. Sequencing used naive CXCR3+ CD8+ T cells from blood. Noted subset: CD45RO-CCR7+CD27+CD95- naive CD8+ T cells expressing CXCR3 (TNR3+). The origin of the receptors is a human donor in good health. Some clones in this sample may be carry-over from other donors' samples.

The chain carries TRBV11-2 and TRBJ2-7. Germline V gene sequence: CDR1 SGHAT, CDR2 FQNNGV. This CDR3 spans 11 amino acids. The CDR3 is CASSLLEEQYF.

The V call is TRBV14, the J call TRBJ1-3; TCRdb's D gene call, TRBD1, goes unchecked for lack of DNA. The CDR3 contains 14 residues. Germline V lookup: CDR1 SGHDN, CDR2 FVKESK. CDR3: CASSQAGDLGTIYF.

V and J are TRBV11-1 and TRBJ2-5; as DNA is missing, the TRBD2 call by TCRdb cannot be tested. Germline values: CDR1 SGHAT, CDR2 FQDESV (reference sequence). CDR3 length: 15 residues. Here the CDR3 reads CASSWSGGRQETQYF. Looking up the rest from reference TRBV11-1 and TRBJ2-5 gives the full variable domain: EAEVAQSPRYKITEKSQAVAFWCDPISGHATLYWYRQILGQGPELLVQFQDESVVDDSQLPKDRFSAERLKGVDSTLKIQPAELGDSAMYLCASSWSGGRQETQYFGPGTRLLVL.

This chain joins TRBV28 and TRBJ2-7; the D call of TRBD1 rests on TCRdb alone, since no DNA is present to check it. Germline V gives CDR1 MDHEN, CDR2 SYDVKM. The CDR3 runs 15 residues. This CDR3 reads CASSHLQTGSWEQYF.

V gene TRBV5-1 combines with J gene TRBJ2-1; TCRdb reports TRBD2, a call that lacks DNA to check it against. Germline values: CDR1 SGHRS, CDR2 YFSETQ. This CDR3 spans 15 amino acids. The CDR3: CASSLVAGGVNEQFF.

The CDR3 protein is CSGWRATEAFF. This rearrangement joins TRBV29-1 to TRBJ1-1. This CDR3 has 11 residues. Germline lookup yields CDR1 SQVTM and CDR2 ANQGSEA. The full variable domain, with the rest looked up from reference TRBV29-1 and TRBJ1-1, is SAVISQKPSRDICQRGTSLTIQCQVDSQVTMMFWYRQQPGQSLTLIATANQGSEATYESGFVIDKFPISRPNLTFSTLTVSNMSPEDSSIYLCSGWRATEAFFGQGTRLTVV.

The chain joins TRBV20-1 to TRBJ1-1; TCRdb designates TRBD1, a call that cannot be tested without DNA. The length of the CDR3 is 12 residues. The germline V gene has CDR1 DFQATT and CDR2 SNEGSKA (reference sequence). This chain's CDR3 is CSAKKGGPEAFF.

The chain combines TRBV14 with TRBJ2-7; TCRdb indicates TRBD1, and absent DNA this call remains unverified. In germline, CDR1 is SGHDN, CDR2 FVKESK. This CDR3 has 15 residues. The chain's CDR3 is CASSRERGPSYEQYF.

The chain is built from TRBV7-9 and TRBJ2-1; TCRdb calls TRBD1, which cannot be checked without DNA. Germline values: CDR1 SEHNR, CDR2 FQNEAQ (reference sequence). This CDR3 region has 13 residues. The CDR3 is CASSLILGEVRFF.

The chain is built from TRBV5-6 and TRBJ2-1; the D call of TRBD2 rests on TCRdb alone, since no DNA is present to check it. This CDR3 contains 13 residues. Germline V lookup: CDR1 SGHDT, CDR2 YYEEEE. The CDR3 loop reads CASRSLAANEQFF.

The chain uses TRBV20-1 and TRBJ2-7. The V gene's germline CDR1 is DFQATT and CDR2 SNEGSKA (reference sequence). There are 14 residues in the CDR3. This CDR3 reads CSKEIMTGAYEQYF.

The chain joins TRBV18 to TRBJ1-4. Germline CDR1 is KGHSH and CDR2 is LQKENI. The CDR3 has 15 residues. CDR3 in amino acids: CASSPPLGINEKLFF.